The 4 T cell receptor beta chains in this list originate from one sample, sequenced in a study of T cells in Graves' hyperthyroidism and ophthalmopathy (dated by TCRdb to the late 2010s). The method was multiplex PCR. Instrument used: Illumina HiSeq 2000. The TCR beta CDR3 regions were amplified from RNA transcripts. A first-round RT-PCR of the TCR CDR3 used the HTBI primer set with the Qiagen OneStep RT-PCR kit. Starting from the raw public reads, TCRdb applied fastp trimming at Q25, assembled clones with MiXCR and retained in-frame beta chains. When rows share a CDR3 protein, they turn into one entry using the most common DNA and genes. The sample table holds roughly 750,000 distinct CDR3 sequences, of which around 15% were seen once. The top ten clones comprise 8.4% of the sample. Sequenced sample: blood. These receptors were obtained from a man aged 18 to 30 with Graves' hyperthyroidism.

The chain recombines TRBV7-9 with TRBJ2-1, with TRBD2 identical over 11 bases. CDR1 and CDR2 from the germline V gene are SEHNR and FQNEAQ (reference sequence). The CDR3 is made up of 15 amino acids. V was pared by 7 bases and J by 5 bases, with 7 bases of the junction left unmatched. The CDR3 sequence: CASKTLAGADNEQFF. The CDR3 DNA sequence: TGTGCCAGCAAGACACTAGCGGGGGCGGACAATGAGCAGTTCTTC.

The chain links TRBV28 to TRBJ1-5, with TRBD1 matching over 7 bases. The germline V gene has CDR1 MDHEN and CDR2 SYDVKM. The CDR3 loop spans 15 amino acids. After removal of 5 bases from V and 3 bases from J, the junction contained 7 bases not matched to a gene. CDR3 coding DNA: TGTGCCAGCAGTCTCCGCGGGACAGCCAATCAGCCCCAGCATTTT. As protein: CASSLRGTANQPQHF.

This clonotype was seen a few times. CDR3 nucleotide sequence: TGTGCCAGTAGTATAGGCCAGACGGCTTCAGTTTGGAAACTGTTTTTT. Amino acid sequence: CASSIGQTASVWKLFF. The rearrangement uses TRBV19 and TRBJ1-4; no definite D call. V lost 1 base and J lost 11, with 20 bases in between. Germline CDR1 reads LNHDA; CDR2 reads SQIVND (reference sequence). The CDR3 runs 16 residues.

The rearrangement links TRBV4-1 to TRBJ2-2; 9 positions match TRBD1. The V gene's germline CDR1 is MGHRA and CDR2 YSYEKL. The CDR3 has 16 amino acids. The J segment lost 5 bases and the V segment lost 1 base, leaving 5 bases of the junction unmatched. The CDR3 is CASSQGTGVFTGELFF. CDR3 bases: TGCGCCAGCAGCCAAGGGACAGGGGTCTTTACCGGGGAGCTGTTTTTT.